This note documents a single TCR beta chain sequence. Its antigen is unknown. The sample comes from a study of cytomegalovirus exposure and HLA in healthy donors. General observations from the study: Within a later analysis, the majority of CMV-associated TCR beta chains appeared HLA-restricted. TCR beta chains numbering roughly 150 were designated cytomegalovirus-associated.

This CDR3 is 15 amino acids long. Germline values: CDR1 MNHNY, CDR2 SVGAGI (reference sequence). The V gene end was trimmed by 2 bases and the J gene end by 4 bases; junction bases not matched to a gene: 6. With 60 Vbeta and 13 Jbeta primers, the PCR was carried out. Clones were sequenced by immunoSEQ multiplex PCR, and TCRdb holds only the in-frame ones, with some missing. Here the sample spans under 250,000 clones, less than 80% being singletons. V is TRBV6-6 and J is TRBJ1-1, with TRBD1 matching 8 bases. The source is a woman in her 30s in good health and CMV-seropositive. The sequencing input was PBMCs. DNA of the CDR3: TGTGCCAGCAGTTACCCAGGGGGCGCGGGCACTGAAGCTTTCTTT. Translation: CASSYPGGAGTEAFF.